This T cell receptor (beta chain) came from a study of cytomegalovirus exposure and HLA in healthy donors. Study in general: Prior work identified about 120 million unique TCR beta sequences in 190 million or so T cells. Falling in the Caucasian-associated ancestry cluster were less than 85% of approximately 410 genotyped donors.

Note on this clone: The antigen is not known.

Study outcomes and limitations: Later examination showed HLA-associated TCR beta chains had greater clonal expansion than equally common others. One cluster of highly shared sequence variants probably arose as a sequencing artifact.

This PCR relied on a set of 60 Vbeta primers and 13 Jbeta primers. Only in-frame clones appear in the TCRdb table, and some are missing; sequencing was by immunoSEQ multiplex PCR. The sample has about 160,000 clones, 84% seen once. The CDR3 sequence is 13 residues long. Trimming at V came to 9 bases and at J to 2 bases, leaving 5 bases not matched to a gene. Per the germline V gene, CDR1 is SGHRS and CDR2 is YFSETQ. The TCR comes from a man aged 50 to 60 in good health and CMV-seropositive. The gene calls are TRBV5-1 and TRBJ2-1; 7 positions match TRBD2. Sequenced sample: PBMCs. CDR3 in amino acids: CATSTSPYNEQFF. Here the CDR3 DNA reads TGCGCCACTTCGACTAGCCCCTACAATGAGCAGTTCTTC. The variable domain in full, with the rest retrieved from reference TRBV5-1 and TRBJ2-1, is KAGVTQTPRYLIKTRGQQVTLSCSPISGHRSVSWYQQTPGQGLQFLFEYFSETQRNKGNFPGRFSGRQFSNSRSEMNVSTLELGDSALYLCATSTSPYNEQFFGPGTRLTVL.